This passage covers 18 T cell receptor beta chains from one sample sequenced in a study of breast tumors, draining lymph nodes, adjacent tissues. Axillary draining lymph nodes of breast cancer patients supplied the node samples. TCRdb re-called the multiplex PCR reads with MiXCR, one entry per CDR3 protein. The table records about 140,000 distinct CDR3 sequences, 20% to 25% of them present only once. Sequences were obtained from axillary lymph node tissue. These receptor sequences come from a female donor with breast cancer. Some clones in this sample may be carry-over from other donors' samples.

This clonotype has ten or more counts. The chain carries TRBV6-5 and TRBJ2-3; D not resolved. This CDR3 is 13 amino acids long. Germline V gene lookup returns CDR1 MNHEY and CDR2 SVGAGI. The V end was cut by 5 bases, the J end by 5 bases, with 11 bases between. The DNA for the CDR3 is TGTGCCAGCAGTACCCTCAACGGAGATACGCAGTATTTT. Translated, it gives CASSTLNGDTQYF.

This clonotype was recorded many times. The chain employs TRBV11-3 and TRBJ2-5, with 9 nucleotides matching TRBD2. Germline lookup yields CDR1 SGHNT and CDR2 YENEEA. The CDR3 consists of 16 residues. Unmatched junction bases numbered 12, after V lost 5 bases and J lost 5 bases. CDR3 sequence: CASSRRLAEVGETQYF. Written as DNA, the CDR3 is TGTGCCAGCAGCCGCAGACTAGCGGAGGTTGGGGAGACCCAGTACTTC.

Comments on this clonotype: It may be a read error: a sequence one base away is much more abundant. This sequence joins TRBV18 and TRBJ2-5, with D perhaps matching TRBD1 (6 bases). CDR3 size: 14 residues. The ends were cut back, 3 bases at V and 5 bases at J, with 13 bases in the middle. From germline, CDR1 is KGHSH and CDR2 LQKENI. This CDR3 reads CASSPYDRWETQYF. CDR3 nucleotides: TGTGCCAGCTCACCTTACGACAGGTGGGAGACCCAGTACTTC.

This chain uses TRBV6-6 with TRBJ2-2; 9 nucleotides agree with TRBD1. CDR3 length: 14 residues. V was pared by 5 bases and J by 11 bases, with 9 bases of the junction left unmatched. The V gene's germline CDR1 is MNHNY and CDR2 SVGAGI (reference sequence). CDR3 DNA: TGTGCCAGCAGTGGGACAGGGTTCTACAATGAGCTGTTTTTT. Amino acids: CASSGTGFYNELFF.

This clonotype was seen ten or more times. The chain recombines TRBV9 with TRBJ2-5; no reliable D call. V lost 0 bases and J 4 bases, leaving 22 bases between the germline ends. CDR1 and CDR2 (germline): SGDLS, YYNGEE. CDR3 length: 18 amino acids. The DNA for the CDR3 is TGTGCCAGCAGCGTAGGGACGCCTCACGAAGTGTCCCCAGAGACCCAGTACTTC. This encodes CASSVGTPHEVSPETQYF.

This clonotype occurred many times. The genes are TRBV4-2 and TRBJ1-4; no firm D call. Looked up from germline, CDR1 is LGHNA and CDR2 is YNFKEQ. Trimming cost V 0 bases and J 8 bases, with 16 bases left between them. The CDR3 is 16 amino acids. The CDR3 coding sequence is TGTGCCAGCAGCCAAGATGGTCAGGCGCAAATAGAAAAACTGTTTTTT. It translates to CASSQDGQAQIEKLFF.

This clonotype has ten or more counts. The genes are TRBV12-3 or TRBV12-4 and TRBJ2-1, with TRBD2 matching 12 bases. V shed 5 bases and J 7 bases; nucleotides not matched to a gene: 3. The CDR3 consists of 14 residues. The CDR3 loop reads CASSPTSGSNEQFF. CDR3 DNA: TGTGCCAGCAGTCCGACTAGCGGGAGTAATGAGCAGTTCTTC.

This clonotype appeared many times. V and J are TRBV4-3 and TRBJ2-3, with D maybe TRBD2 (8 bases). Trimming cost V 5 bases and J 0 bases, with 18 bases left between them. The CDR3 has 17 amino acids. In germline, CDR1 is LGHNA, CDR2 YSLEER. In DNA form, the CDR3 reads TGCGCCAGCAGCAAAGGGGGCGCTAGCGGGAGCACAGATACGCAGTATTTT. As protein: CASSKGGASGSTDTQYF.

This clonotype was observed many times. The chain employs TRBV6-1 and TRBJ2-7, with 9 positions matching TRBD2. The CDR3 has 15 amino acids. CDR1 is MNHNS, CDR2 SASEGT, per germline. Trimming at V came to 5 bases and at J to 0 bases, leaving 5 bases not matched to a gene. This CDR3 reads CASSLTSGLSYEQYF. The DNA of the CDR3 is TGTGCCAGCAGTCTGACTAGCGGTCTCTCCTACGAGCAGTACTTC.

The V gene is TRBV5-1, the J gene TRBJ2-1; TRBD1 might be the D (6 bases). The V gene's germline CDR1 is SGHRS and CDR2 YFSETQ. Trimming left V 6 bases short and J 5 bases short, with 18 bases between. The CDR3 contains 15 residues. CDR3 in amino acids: CASTNRAGANNEQFF. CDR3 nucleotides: TGCGCCAGCACTAACCGCGCAGGGGCTAACAATGAGCAGTTCTTC.

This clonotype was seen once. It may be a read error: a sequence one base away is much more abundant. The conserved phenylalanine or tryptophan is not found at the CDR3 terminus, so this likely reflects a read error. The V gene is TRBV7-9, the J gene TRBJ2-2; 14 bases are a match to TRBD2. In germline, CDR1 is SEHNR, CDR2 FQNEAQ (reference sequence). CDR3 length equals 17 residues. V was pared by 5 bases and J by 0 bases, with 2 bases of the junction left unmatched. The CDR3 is CASSPGLAGANTGELFS. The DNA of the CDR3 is TGTGCCAGCAGCCCGGGACTAGCGGGAGCGAACACCGGGGAGCTGTTTTCT.

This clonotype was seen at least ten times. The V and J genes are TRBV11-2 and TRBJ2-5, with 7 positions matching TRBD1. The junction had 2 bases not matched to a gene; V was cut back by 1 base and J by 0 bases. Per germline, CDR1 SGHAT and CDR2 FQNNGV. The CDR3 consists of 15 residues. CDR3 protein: CASSLGDRDQETQYF. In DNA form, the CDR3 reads TGTGCCAGCAGCTTAGGGGACAGAGACCAAGAGACCCAGTACTTC.

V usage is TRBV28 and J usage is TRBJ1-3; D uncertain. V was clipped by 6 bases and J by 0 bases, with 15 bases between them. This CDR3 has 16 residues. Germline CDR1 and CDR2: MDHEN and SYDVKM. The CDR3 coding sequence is TGTGCCAGCAGCCCAACACTTATCCACTCTGGAAACACCATATATTTT. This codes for CASSPTLIHSGNTIYF.

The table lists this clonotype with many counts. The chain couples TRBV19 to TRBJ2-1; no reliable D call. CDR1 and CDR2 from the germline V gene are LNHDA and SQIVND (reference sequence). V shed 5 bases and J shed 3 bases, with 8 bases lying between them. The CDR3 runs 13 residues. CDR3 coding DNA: TGTGCCAGTAGTCGAACAGACTACAATGAGCAGTTCTTC. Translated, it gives CASSRTDYNEQFF.

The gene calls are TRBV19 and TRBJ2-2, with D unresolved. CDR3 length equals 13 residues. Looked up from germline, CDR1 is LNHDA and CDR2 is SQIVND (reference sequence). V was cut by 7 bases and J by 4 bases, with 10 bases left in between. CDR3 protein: CASTFVVTGELFF. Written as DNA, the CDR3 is TGTGCCAGTACCTTCGTGGTCACCGGGGAGCTGTTTTTT.

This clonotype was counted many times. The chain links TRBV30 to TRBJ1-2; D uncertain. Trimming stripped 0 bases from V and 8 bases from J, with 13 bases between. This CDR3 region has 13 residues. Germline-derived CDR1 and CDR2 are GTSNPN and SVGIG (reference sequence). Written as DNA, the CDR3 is TGTGCCTGGAGTGTACTGGGGAAAGGCGGCTACACCTTC. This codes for CAWSVLGKGGYTF. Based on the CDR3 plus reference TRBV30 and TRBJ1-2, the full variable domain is SQTIHQWPATLVQPVGSPLSLECTVEGTSNPNLYWYRQAAGRGLQLLFYSVGIGQISSEVPQNLSASRPQDRQFILSSKKLLLSDSGFYLCAWSVLGKGGYTFGSGTRLTVV.

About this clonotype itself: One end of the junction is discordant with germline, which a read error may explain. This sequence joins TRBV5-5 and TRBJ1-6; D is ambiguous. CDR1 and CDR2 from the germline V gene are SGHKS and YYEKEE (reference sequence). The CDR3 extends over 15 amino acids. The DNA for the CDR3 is TGTGCCTGCAGCTTGGAAGGATCCTTTAATTCACCCCTCCGCTTT. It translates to CACSLEGSFNSPLRF.

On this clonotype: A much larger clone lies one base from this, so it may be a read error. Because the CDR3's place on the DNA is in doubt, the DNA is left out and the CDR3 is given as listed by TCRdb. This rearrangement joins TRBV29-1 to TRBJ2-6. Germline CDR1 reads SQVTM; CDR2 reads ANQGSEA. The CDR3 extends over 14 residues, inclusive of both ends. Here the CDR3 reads CSVGKGTGANVPTF.